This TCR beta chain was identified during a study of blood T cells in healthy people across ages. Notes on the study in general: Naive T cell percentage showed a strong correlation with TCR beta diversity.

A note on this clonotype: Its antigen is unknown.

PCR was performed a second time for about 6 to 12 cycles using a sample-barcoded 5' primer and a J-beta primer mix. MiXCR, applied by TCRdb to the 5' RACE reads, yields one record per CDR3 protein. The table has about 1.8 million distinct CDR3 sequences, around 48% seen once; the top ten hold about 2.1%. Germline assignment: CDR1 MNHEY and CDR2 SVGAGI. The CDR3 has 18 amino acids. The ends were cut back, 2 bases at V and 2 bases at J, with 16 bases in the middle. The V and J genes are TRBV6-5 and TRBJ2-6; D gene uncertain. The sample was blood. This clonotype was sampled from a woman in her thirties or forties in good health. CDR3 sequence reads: CASSYPGPPSAGANVLTF. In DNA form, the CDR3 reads TGTGCCAGCAGTTACCCCGGCCCCCCGTCGGCTGGGGCCAACGTCCTGACTTTC.